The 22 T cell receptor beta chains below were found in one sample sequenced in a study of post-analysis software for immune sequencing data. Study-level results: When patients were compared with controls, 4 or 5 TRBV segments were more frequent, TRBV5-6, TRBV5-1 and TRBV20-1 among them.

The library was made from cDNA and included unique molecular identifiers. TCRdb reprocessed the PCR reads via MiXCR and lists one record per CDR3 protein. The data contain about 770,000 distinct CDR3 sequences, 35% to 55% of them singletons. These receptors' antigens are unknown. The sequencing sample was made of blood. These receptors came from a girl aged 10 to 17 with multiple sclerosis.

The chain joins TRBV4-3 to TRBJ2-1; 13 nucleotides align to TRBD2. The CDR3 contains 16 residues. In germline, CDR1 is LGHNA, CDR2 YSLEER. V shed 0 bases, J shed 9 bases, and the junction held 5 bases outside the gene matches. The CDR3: CASSQESRLAGGEQFF. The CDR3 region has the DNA TGCGCCAGCAGCCAAGAATCGCGACTAGCGGGAGGTGAGCAGTTCTTC.

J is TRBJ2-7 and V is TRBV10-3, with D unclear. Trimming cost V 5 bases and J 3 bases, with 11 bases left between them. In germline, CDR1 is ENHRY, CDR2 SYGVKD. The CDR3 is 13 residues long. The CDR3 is CAISMTPNYEQYF. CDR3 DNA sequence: TGTGCCATCAGTATGACCCCGAACTACGAGCAGTACTTC.

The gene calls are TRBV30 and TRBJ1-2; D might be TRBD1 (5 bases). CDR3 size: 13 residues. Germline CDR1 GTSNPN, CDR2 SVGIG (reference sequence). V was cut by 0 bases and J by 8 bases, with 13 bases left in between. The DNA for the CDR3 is TGTGCCTGGAGTGTAATGGGGCCAGGCGGCTACACCTTC. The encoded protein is CAWSVMGPGGYTF.

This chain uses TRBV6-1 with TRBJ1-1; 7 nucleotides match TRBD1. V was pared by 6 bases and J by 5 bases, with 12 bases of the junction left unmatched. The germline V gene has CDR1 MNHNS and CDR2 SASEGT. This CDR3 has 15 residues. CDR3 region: CASRRQGMMGTEAFF. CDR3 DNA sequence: TGTGCCAGCAGGAGACAGGGAATGATGGGTACTGAAGCTTTCTTT.

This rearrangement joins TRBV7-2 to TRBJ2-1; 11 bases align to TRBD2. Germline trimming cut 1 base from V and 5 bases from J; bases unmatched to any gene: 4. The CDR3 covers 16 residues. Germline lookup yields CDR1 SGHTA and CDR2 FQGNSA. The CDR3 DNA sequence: TGTGCCAGCAGCTTAGAACGGACTAGCGGGCACAATGAGCAGTTCTTC. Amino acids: CASSLERTSGHNEQFF.

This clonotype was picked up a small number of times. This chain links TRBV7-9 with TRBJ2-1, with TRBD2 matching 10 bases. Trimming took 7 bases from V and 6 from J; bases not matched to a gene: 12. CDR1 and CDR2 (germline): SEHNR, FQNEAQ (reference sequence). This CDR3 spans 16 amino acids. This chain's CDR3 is CASTTSKTSGSNEQFF. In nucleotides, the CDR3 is TGTGCCAGCACCACCTCAAAGACTAGCGGGTCCAATGAGCAGTTCTTC.

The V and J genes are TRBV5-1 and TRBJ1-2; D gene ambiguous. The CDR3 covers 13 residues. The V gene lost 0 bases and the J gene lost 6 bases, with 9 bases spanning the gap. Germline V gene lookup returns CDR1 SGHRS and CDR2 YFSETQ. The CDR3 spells CASSLVSGDGYTF. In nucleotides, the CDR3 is TGCGCCAGCAGCTTGGTGTCAGGAGATGGCTACACCTTC. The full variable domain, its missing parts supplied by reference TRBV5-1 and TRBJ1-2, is KAGVTQTPRYLIKTRGQQVTLSCSPISGHRSVSWYQQTPGQGLQFLFEYFSETQRNKGNFPGRFSGRQFSNSRSEMNVSTLELGDSALYLCASSLVSGDGYTFGSGTRLTVV.

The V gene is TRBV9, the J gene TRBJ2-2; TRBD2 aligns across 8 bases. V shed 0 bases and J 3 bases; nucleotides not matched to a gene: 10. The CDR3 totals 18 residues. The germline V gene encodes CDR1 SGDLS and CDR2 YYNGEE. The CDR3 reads CASSVGDPGTRYTGELFF. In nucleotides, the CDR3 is TGTGCCAGCAGCGTAGGGGACCCCGGGACTAGATACACCGGGGAGCTGTTTTTT.

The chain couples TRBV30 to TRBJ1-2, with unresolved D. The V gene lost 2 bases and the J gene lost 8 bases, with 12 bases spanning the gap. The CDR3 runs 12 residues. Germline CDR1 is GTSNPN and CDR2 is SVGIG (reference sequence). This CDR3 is CAWSTSPGGYTF. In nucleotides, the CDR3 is TGTGCCTGGAGTACCAGCCCGGGGGGCTACACCTTC.

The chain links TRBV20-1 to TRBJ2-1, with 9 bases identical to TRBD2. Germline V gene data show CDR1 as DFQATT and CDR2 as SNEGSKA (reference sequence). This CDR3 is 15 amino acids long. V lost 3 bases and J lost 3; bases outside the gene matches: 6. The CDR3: CSASPTSGHYNEQFF. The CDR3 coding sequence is TGCAGTGCTAGCCCGACTAGCGGACACTACAATGAGCAGTTCTTC.

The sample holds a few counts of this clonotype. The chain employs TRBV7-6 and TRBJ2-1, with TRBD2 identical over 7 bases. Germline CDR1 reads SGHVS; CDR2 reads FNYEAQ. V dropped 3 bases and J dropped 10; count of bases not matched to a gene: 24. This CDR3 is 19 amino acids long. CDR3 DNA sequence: TGTGCCAGCAGCTTGGGGGGGATAGCCGCTCAATTTGCGGGCGTGGAGCAGTTCTTC. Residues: CASSLGGIAAQFAGVEQFF.

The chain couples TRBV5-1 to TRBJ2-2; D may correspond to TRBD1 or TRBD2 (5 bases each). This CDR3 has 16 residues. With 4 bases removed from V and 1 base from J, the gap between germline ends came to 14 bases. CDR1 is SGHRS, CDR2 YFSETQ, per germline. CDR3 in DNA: TGCGCCAGCAGCCCTCGGGGACCGAAGAACACCGGGGAGCTGTTTTTT. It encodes CASSPRGPKNTGELFF.

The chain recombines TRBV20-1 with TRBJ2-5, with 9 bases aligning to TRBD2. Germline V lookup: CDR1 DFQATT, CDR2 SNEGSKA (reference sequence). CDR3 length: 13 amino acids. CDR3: CGERVAGVETQYF. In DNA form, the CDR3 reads TGCGGTGAGAGAGTAGCGGGAGTAGAGACCCAGTACTTC.

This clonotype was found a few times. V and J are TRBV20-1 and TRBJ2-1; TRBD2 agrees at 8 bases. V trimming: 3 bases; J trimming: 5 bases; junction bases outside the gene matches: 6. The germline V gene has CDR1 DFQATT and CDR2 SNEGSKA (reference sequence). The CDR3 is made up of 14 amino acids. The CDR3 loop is CSASGGGPNNEQFF. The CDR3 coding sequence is TGCAGTGCTAGTGGCGGGGGGCCTAACAATGAGCAGTTCTTC.

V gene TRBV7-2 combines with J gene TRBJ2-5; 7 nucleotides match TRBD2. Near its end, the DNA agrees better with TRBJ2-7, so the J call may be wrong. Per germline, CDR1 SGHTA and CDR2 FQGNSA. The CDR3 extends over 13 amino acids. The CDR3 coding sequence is TGTGCCAGCAGGATCGCGGGGGTCTACGAGCAGTACTTC. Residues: CASRIAGVYEQYF.

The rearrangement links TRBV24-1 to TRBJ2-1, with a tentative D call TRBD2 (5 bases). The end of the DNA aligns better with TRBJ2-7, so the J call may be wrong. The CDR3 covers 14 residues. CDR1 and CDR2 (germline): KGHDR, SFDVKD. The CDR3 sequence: CATSASHYYNEQYF. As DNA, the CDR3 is TGTGCCACCAGTGCTAGCCATTACTACAATGAGCAGTACTTC.

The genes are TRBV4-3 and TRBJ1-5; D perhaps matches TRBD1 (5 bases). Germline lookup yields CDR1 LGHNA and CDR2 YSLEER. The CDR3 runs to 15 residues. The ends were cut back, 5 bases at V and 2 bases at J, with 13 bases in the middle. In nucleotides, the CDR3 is TGCGCCAGCAGCTGGCAGCGGGGACGCAATCAGCCCCAGCATTTT. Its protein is CASSWQRGRNQPQHF.

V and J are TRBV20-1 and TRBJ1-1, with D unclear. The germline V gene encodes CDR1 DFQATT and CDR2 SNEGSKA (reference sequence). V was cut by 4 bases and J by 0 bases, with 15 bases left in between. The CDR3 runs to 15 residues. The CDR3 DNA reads TGCAGTGCTACTCAGGCGGGTCAGATGAACACTGAAGCTTTCTTT. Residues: CSATQAGQMNTEAFF.

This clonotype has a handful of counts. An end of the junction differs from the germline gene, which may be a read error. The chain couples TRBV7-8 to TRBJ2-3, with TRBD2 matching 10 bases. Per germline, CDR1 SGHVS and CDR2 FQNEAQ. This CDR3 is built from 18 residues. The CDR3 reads CVSGAWLAGEWSTDTQYF. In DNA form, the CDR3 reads TGTGTCAGCGGGGCTTGGCTAGCGGGAGAGTGGAGCACAGATACGCAGTATTTT.

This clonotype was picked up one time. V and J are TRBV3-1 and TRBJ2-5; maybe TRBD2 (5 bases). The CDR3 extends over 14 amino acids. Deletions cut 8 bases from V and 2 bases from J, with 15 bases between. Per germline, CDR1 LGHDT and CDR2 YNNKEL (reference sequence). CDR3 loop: CASGARGRQETQYF. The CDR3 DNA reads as TGTGCCAGCGGAGCTAGAGGGAGACAAGAGACCCAGTACTTC.

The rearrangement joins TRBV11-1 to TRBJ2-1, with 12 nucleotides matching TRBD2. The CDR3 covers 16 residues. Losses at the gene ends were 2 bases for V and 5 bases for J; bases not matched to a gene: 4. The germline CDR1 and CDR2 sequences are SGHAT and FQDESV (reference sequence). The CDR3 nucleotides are TGTGCCAGCAGCTTACAGGGACTAGCGGGCAACAATGAGCAGTTCTTC. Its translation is CASSLQGLAGNNEQFF.

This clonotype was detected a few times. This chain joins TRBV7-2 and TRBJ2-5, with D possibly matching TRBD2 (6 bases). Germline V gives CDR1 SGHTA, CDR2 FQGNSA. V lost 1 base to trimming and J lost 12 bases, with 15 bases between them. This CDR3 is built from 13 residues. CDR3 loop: CASSLDRRGVEYF. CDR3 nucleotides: TGTGCCAGCAGCTTAGATCGGCGGGGAGTCGAGTACTTC.